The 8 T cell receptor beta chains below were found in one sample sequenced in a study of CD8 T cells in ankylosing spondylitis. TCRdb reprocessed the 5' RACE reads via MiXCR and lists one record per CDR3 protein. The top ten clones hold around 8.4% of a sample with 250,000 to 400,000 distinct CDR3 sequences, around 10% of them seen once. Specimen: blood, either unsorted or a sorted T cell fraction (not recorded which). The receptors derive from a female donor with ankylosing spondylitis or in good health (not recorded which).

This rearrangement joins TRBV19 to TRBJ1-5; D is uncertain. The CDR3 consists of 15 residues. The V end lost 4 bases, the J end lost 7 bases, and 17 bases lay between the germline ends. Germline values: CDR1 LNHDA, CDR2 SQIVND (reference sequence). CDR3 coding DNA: TGTGCCAGTAGTACCGACGCAGGACGCCTGCAGCCCCAGCATTTT. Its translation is CASSTDAGRLQPQHF. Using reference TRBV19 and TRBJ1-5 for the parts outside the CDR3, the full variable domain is DGGITQSPKYLFRKEGQNVTLSCEQNLNHDAMYWYRQDPGQGLRLIYYSQIVNDFQKGDIAEGYSVSREKKESFPLTVTSAQKNPTAFYLCASSTDAGRLQPQHFGDGTRLSIL.

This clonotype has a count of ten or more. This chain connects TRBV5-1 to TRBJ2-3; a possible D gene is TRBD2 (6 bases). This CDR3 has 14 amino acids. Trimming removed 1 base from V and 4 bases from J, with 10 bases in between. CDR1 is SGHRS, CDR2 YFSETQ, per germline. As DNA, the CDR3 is TGCGCCAGCAGCTTGTCGGGGGAGGCAGATACGCAGTATTTT. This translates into CASSLSGEADTQYF.

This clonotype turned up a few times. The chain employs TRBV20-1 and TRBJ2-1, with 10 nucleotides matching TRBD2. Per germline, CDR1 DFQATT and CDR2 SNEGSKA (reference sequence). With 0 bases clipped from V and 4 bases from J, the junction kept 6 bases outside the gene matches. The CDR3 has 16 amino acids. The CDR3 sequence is CSARDTAGGLYNEQFF. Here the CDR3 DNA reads TGCAGTGCTAGAGATACAGCGGGAGGGCTATACAATGAGCAGTTCTTC.

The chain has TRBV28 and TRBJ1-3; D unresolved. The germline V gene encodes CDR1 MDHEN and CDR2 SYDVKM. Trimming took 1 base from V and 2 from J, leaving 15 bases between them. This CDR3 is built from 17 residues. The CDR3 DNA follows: TGTGCCAGCAGTTTATCCACGGACGGGCGCCCTGGAAACACCATATATTTT. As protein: CASSLSTDGRPGNTIYF.

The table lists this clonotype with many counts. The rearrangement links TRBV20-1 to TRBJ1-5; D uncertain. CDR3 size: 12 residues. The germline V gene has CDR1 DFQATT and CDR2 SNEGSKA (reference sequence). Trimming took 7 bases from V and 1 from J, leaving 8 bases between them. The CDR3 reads CSGGLSNQPQHF. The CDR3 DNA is TGCAGTGGAGGGTTGAGCAATCAGCCCCAGCATTTT.

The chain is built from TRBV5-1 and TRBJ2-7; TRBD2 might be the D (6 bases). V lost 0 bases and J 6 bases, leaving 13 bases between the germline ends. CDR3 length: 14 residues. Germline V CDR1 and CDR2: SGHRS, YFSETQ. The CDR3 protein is CASSLVEGYGEQYF. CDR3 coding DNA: TGCGCCAGCAGCTTGGTGGAGGGGTACGGCGAGCAGTACTTC. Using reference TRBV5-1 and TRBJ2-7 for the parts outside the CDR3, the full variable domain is KAGVTQTPRYLIKTRGQQVTLSCSPISGHRSVSWYQQTPGQGLQFLFEYFSETQRNKGNFPGRFSGRQFSNSRSEMNVSTLELGDSALYLCASSLVEGYGEQYFGPGTRLTVT.

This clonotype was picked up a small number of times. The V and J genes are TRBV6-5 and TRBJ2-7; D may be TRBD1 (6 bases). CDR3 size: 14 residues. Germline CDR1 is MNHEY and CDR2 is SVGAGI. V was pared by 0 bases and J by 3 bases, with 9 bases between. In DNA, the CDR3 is TGTGCCAGCAGTTACTCTACCAGGGGCTACGAGCAGTACTTC. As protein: CASSYSTRGYEQYF.

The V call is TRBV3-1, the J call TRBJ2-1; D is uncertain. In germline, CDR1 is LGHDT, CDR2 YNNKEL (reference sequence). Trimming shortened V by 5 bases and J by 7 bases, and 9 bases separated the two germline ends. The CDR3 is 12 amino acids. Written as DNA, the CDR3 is TGTGCCAGCAGCTCTAGTCGGAATGAGCAGTTCTTC. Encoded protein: CASSSSRNEQFF.